This T cell receptor (beta chain) was obtained from a study of blood T cells in healthy people across ages. Study-level information: T cells yielded about one barcoded beta molecule per two cells through template switching.

Alongside a J-beta primer mix, a sample-barcoded 5' primer served in a second PCR lasting roughly 7 to 12 cycles. The authors tagged each cDNA molecule using a template-switch adaptor with 12 random nucleotides. Samples each returned at least 3 million CDR3-containing paired-end reads. TCRdb fed the 5' RACE reads into MiXCR, producing one record per CDR3 protein. The sample shows 600,000 to 650,000 distinct CDR3 sequences, under 70% of them seen only once. The CDR3 has 12 amino acids. Between the trimmed V and J ends, which lost 6 bases and 2 bases, there was a span of 8 bases. The germline V gene has CDR1 SNHLY and CDR2 FYNNEI.

This receptor was obtained from a man aged 60 to 75 in good health. Sequenced material: blood. The chain links TRBV2 to TRBJ2-7; no clear D gene. Here the CDR3 DNA reads TGTGCCAGCAGCCGGGCGGCCTACGAGCAGTACTTC. It encodes CASSRAAYEQYF. Full variable domain (missing parts from reference TRBV2 and TRBJ2-7): EPEVTQTPSHQVTQMGQEVILRCVPISNHLYFYWYRQILGQKVEFLVSFYNNEISEKSEIFDDQFSVERPDGSNFTLKIRSTKLEDSAMYFCASSRAAYEQYFGPGTRLTVT.